The clone carrying this T cell receptor (beta chain) was seen a handful of times. Its antigen is undetermined. The data stem from a study of OX40 agonist ivuxolimab in advanced cancers. In the study overall: The group had a mean age of around 60 years, ranged from about 20 to 80, and was 82.7% male. Whole-study findings and limits: Which antigen the expanded peripheral T cells recognized is unknown.

Patients with autoimmune history or systemic immunosuppression were excluded. The sampling schedule covered blood at baseline, cycle 4 day 1, and cycle 7 day 1. The CDR3 covers 15 residues. After removal of 9 bases from V and 0 bases from J, the junction contained 10 bases not matched to a gene. Germline V gene data show CDR1 as MDHEN and CDR2 as SYDVKM. The data were produced by immunoSEQ multiplex PCR, yet TCRdb's version contains in-frame clones alone and is incomplete. This table has about 11,000 clones, approximately 86% appearing once. The sequence was obtained from an adult with an advanced solid tumor such as melanoma, head and neck, liver or kidney cancer. This sample comprised CD4+ or CD8+ T cells sorted from blood, obtained in a trial of the OX40 agonist ivuxolimab. The rearrangement uses TRBV28 and TRBJ2-5; TRBD2 agrees at 7 bases. Here the CDR3 reads CASKPNGGYQETQYF. In nucleotides, the CDR3 is TGTGCCAGTAAACCAAACGGGGGGTACCAAGAGACCCAGTACTTC.